This record concerns one TCR beta chain sequence. It lacks a known antigen. Nothing much larger sits one base from this clone, and base qualities are not available. The immunoSEQ Assay, a bias-controlled multiplex PCR, was used to amplify TCRbeta CDR3 regions from genomic DNA. The authors' pipeline ran thus. The number of nucleated cells in each sample was estimated by amplification of reference gene primers within the assay. To quantify the absolute abundance of each unique TCRbeta CDR3 rearrangement, sequence reads were collapsed and filtered. Productive Simpson clonality was computed per sample as the square root of Simpson's diversity index over productive rearrangements. TCRdb took this table from immuneACCESS and kept in-frame rearrangements with V and J called. Such tables lack part of the clones; where checked against another copy, unresolved V genes explain under half of the gap, and the rest is unexplained. Clone size and the V and J calls come from that table; the DNA yielded D and trimming. For this sample the table gives approximately 300,000 clones, of which approximately 85% were detected only once. The ten largest make up approximately 4.2% of the sample.

The data derive from a study of blood T cell repertoires in COVID-19 (dated by TCRdb to the early 2020s). A note on the overall study: Samples from collaborators originated in the United States, Italy and Spain and spanned both the acute and convalescent phases of COVID-19. Samples were obtained from the ongoing ImmuneRACE study (first 160 participants) and from 1,254 subjects provided by 6 global collaborators. The material from the prospective study consisted of cDNA or gDNA derived from T cells, B-cell-depleted T cells, or PBMCs. The repertoires were released in a freely available public database meant as a resource for research on the immune response to SARS-CoV-2. The sample metadata nearly always contained a de-identified subject ID, COVID-19 status, age in years and sex. Where available, HLA class I and class II types were obtained from metadata supplied by the sample provider rather than from assay-based typing. The dataset comprised deeply sampled blood TCRbeta repertoires from subjects exposed to, actively infected with, or recovered from COVID-19.

What the authors observed across the whole study: Clinical and demographic metadata were provided uncurated, with the amount varying by source and participant.

The CDR3 contains 15 residues, cysteine and phenylalanine counted. The kept DNA is CDR3 alone, 45 bases in frame from the first base. V trim: 1 base; J trim: 2 bases; unmatched bases: 5. CDR1 is given as SGHNT and CDR2 as YYREEE, both from the germline V gene (reference sequence). Enrolling through a virtual design, the prospective study's participants ranged in age from roughly 18 to 100 years and lived across 20 to 30 United States geographic areas. In the prospective study, cohorts were assigned on the basis of participant-reported clinical history obtained from a screening survey and a study questionnaire. ImmuneRACE Cohort 3 recovered participants were defined by two consecutive negative NP/OP PCR tests, healthcare professional clearance, or symptom resolution. Each participant in the prospective study had whole blood, serum and a nasopharyngeal or oropharyngeal swab collected by mobile phlebotomists. Prospective study participants could optionally give additional blood draws and questionnaires over a roughly 2-month period. Prospective study blood samples were shipped either frozen or at room temperature before DNA extraction.

The chain employs TRBV5-4 and TRBJ2-5; 7 junctional bases match TRBD2. Specimen: PBMCs or T cells enriched from blood (not recorded which). The receptor's source is a woman aged 25 to 39 who had recovered from COVID-19. The sequenced DNA: TGTGCCAGCAGCTTGTATGGGCGGGGGCAAGAGACCCAGTACTTC. This yields the protein CASSLYGRGQETQYF.